These 22 T cell receptor beta chains share one sample of origin, sequenced in a study of T cell responses to AZD1222 COVID-19 vaccine. The repertoire was sequenced with immunoSEQ multiplex PCR; TCRdb's copy has only in-frame clones and lacks some. Of some 130,000 clones listed, 70% to 90% are singletons. The sample here was peripheral blood, taken on day 0 of AZD1222 vaccination. The receptors stem from an adult in good health.

The chain's CDR3 is CASSPPPGRVGELFF. CDR3 bases: TGTGCCAGCAGCCCTCCCCCCGGGCGGGTCGGGGAGCTGTTTTTT. The genes are TRBV7-2 and TRBJ2-2; D is possibly TRBD2 (5 bases). The germline V gene has CDR1 SGHTA and CDR2 FQGNSA. Between the trimmed V and J ends, which lost 5 bases and 7 bases, there was a span of 17 bases. The CDR3 loop spans 15 amino acids.

V and J are TRBV15 and TRBJ1-2; D gene unclear. Deletions cut 1 base from V and 3 bases from J, with 6 bases between. In germline, CDR1 is LNHNV, CDR2 YYDKDF (reference sequence). The CDR3 is 13 residues long. Here the CDR3 reads CATSRAKDYGYTF. CDR3 DNA: TGTGCCACCAGCAGAGCAAAAGACTATGGCTACACCTTC. Filled out from reference TRBV15 and TRBJ1-2, the complete variable domain reads DAMVIQNPRYQVTQFGKPVTLSCSQTLNHNVMYWYQQKSSQAPKLLFHYYDKDFNNEADTPDNFQSRRPNTSFCFLDIRSPGLGDTAMYLCATSRAKDYGYTFGSGTRLTVV.

The rearrangement links TRBV14 to TRBJ1-1; a weak D match, TRBD1 (5 bases). This CDR3 has 17 amino acids. Trimming removed 0 bases at V and 4 bases at J, with 18 bases between. Germline V CDR1 and CDR2: SGHDN, FVKESK. The CDR3 loop reads CASSQEGGWLWSTEAFF. CDR3 DNA sequence: TGTGCCAGCAGCCAAGAGGGGGGATGGCTTTGGTCCACTGAAGCTTTCTTT.

The rearrangement links TRBV10-3 to TRBJ1-1; 7 positions match TRBD1. The CDR3 runs 16 residues. Germline V gene sequence: CDR1 ENHRY, CDR2 SYGVKD. The V and J ends lost 6 bases and 5 bases, in that order; junction bases with no gene match: 15. CDR3 in DNA: TGTGCCATCAGCAAAAGGACAGGTCGGGCGGAGACTGAAGCTTTCTTT. This gives the protein CAISKRTGRAETEAFF.

J is TRBJ2-1 and V is TRBV7-9; 8 bases are shared with TRBD1. Germline values: CDR1 SEHNR, CDR2 FQNEAQ (reference sequence). The CDR3 is 17 residues long. J gave up 2 bases and V 5 bases, and 11 bases lay outside the gene matches. The chain's CDR3 is CASSPNLRDRPYNEQFF. The CDR3 bases are TGTGCCAGCAGCCCAAACCTCCGGGACAGGCCCTACAATGAGCAGTTCTTC.

The rearrangement uses TRBV7-2 and TRBJ1-1; 8 bases map to TRBD1. The ends lost 1 base at V and 10 bases at J; junction bases unmatched: 8. The CDR3 covers 14 residues. In germline, CDR1 is SGHTA, CDR2 FQGNSA. The CDR3 DNA reads TGTGCCAGCAGCTTAGTTAGGCAGGGGGCGACAGCTTTCTTT. Residues: CASSLVRQGATAFF.

The rearrangement links TRBV12-3 or TRBV12-4 to TRBJ2-2, with 8 bases matching TRBD2. Trimming at V came to 6 bases and at J to 6 bases, leaving 3 bases not matched to a gene. There are 13 residues in the CDR3. CDR3 loop: CASSRGGPGELFF. CDR3 DNA: TGTGCCAGCAGCCGGGGGGGTCCCGGGGAGCTGTTTTTT.

This clone was seen a handful of times. The rearrangement uses TRBV6-5 and TRBJ2-2; 7 positions match TRBD2. Trimming at V came to 7 bases and at J to 5 bases, leaving 4 bases not matched to a gene. Germline assignment: CDR1 MNHEY and CDR2 SVGAGI. The CDR3 is 13 residues long. The CDR3 bases are TGTGCCAGCATACGGGGAGGGACCGGGGAGCTGTTTTTT. It translates to CASIRGGTGELFF.

The J gene is TRBJ2-1, the V gene TRBV7-9; 9 positions agree with TRBD1. J lost 8 bases, V lost 5 bases, and 10 bases had no gene match. This CDR3 has 15 amino acids. Germline V gene data show CDR1 as SEHNR and CDR2 as FQNEAQ (reference sequence). CDR3 sequence reads: CASSRRQGDYDEQFF. The CDR3 region has the DNA TGTGCCAGCAGCCGGAGACAGGGGGATTATGATGAGCAGTTCTTC. Supplemented by reference TRBV7-9 and TRBJ2-1, the full variable domain reads DTGVSQNPRHKITKRGQNVTFRCDPISEHNRLYWYRQTLGQGPEFLTYFQNEAQLEKSRLLSDRFSAERPKGSFSTLEIQRTEQGDSAMYLCASSRRQGDYDEQFFGPGTRLTVL.

The chain recombines TRBV13 with TRBJ2-3; 12 bases match TRBD2. V dropped 5 bases and J dropped 14; count of bases not matched to a gene: 11. Germline loops: CDR1 PRHDT, CDR2 FYEKMQ (reference sequence). This CDR3 comprises 14 residues. The DNA of the CDR3 is TGTGCCAGCAGCCAAGGGGCTAGCGGGGGGGCCGTGTATTTT. As protein: CASSQGASGGAVYF.

V is TRBV2 and J is TRBJ1-5; unclear D gene. Germline CDR1 is SNHLY and CDR2 is FYNNEI. The CDR3 is 16 amino acids. The V and J ends lost 5 bases and 1 base respectively, with 15 bases between them. The CDR3 DNA is TGTGCCAGCAGTCACGGCTGGCAGGCCAGCAATCAGCCCCAGCATTTT. Translated: CASSHGWQASNQPQHF. The full variable domain, completed using reference TRBV2 and TRBJ1-5, is EPEVTQTPSHQVTQMGQEVILRCVPISNHLYFYWYRQILGQKVEFLVSFYNNEISEKSEIFDDQFSVERPDGSNFTLKIRSTKLEDSAMYFCASSHGWQASNQPQHFGDGTRLSIL.

The chain employs TRBV12-5 and TRBJ2-7; unclear D gene. This CDR3 is 14 amino acids long. Trimming removed 0 bases at V and 5 bases at J, with 11 bases between. In germline, CDR1 is LGHNT, CDR2 FRNRAP. The CDR3, as DNA: TGTGCTAGTGGTTTGGTCCCAGGCGGCGACGAGCAGTACTTC. Encoded protein: CASGLVPGGDEQYF.

The count of this clone is one. This chain connects TRBV12-5 to TRBJ1-1; D is undetermined. CDR1 is LGHNT, CDR2 FRNRAP, per germline. CDR3 size: 12 residues. With 1 base removed from V and 1 base from J, the gap between germline ends came to 1 base. The CDR3 region is CASGLENTEAFF. CDR3 nucleotides: TGTGCTAGTGGTTTGGAGAACACTGAAGCTTTCTTT. Variable domain in full (rest from reference TRBV12-5 and TRBJ1-1): DARVTQTPRHKVTEMGQEVTMRCQPILGHNTVFWYRQTMMQGLELLAYFRNRAPLDDSGMPKDRFSAEMPDATLATLKIQPSEPRDSAVYFCASGLENTEAFFGQGTRLTVV.

This clone was counted once. This sequence joins TRBV19 and TRBJ2-6; a weak D match, TRBD1 (5 bases). V lost 3 bases and J lost 2, with 8 bases in between. The CDR3 has 15 amino acids. Germline V gene sequence: CDR1 LNHDA, CDR2 SQIVND (reference sequence). CDR3 protein: CASSIAGPGANVLTF. CDR3 bases: TGTGCCAGTAGTATCGCAGGGCCTGGGGCCAACGTCCTGACTTTC.

This clone was observed many times. The chain recombines TRBV7-9 with TRBJ2-7, with a possible D match to TRBD2 (5 bases). Trimming pared 3 bases from V and 3 bases from J, leaving 6 bases between. The germline CDR1 and CDR2 sequences are SEHNR and FQNEAQ (reference sequence). The CDR3 sequence is 12 residues long. The CDR3 region has the DNA TGTGCCAGCAGCTTTGACTACTACGAGCAGTACTTC. Translated: CASSFDYYEQYF.

The chain combines TRBV18 with TRBJ1-2; perhaps TRBD1 as D (5 bases). CDR1 and CDR2 (germline): KGHSH, LQKENI. This CDR3 spans 15 amino acids. Trimming removed 6 bases from V and 2 bases from J, with 16 bases in between. As DNA, the CDR3 is TGTGCCAGCTCCCAAACCCGGGGGGACAACTATGGCTACACCTTC. Protein product: CASSQTRGDNYGYTF.

The chain employs TRBV10-1 and TRBJ1-2; D gene ambiguous. Germline V CDR1 and CDR2: WNHNN, SYGVQD (reference sequence). Trimming pared 4 bases from V and 8 bases from J, leaving 14 bases between. The CDR3 spans 13 residues. The CDR3 is CASSADVLGGYTF. The DNA for the CDR3 is TGCGCCAGCAGTGCTGATGTACTAGGAGGCTACACCTTC.

This chain links TRBV27 with TRBJ1-6; no reliable D call. The ends were cut back, 2 bases at V and 5 bases at J, with 7 bases in the middle. The CDR3 is made up of 14 amino acids. Germline CDR1 reads MNHEY; CDR2 reads SMNVEV (reference sequence). This CDR3 reads CASSLRRNNSPLHF. The DNA for the CDR3 is TGTGCCAGCAGTTTACGGCGGAATAATTCACCCCTCCACTTT.

The chain links TRBV9 to TRBJ2-1; TRBD1 is a possible D gene (5 bases). Looked up from germline, CDR1 is SGDLS and CDR2 is YYNGEE. This CDR3 comprises 16 residues. V lost 0 bases and J lost 1, with 11 bases in between. Written as DNA, the CDR3 is TGTGCCAGCAGCGTAGCGACCGACAGATCCTACAATGAGCAGTTCTTC. Translation: CASSVATDRSYNEQFF.

Details on this clone: An end of the junction does not agree with germline; a read error may underlie this. The V gene is TRBV15, the J gene TRBJ1-3, with unresolved D. CDR1 is LNHNV, CDR2 YYDKDF, per germline (reference sequence). The CDR3 length is 12 residues. The CDR3 spells CATSRDWNTIYF. The DNA for the CDR3 is TGTGCCACCAGCCGAGACTGGAACACCATATATTTT.

The V call is TRBV25-1, the J call TRBJ1-1; weak D call: TRBD1 (6 bases). Germline V gene data show CDR1 as MGHDK and CDR2 as SYGVNS. Trimming cost V 6 bases and J 8 bases, with 16 bases left between them. The length of the CDR3 is 13 residues. The CDR3 DNA sequence: TGTGCCAGCAGCCAACGGGGTACAGGGGAAGCTTTCTTT. Its protein product is CASSQRGTGEAFF.

This sequence joins TRBV7-6 and TRBJ1-5, with D maybe TRBD1 (6 bases). The germline V gene has CDR1 SGHVS and CDR2 FNYEAQ. The CDR3 sequence is 16 residues long. V lost 2 bases and J 4 bases, leaving 15 bases between the germline ends. CDR3 DNA: TGTGCCAGCAGCTTATATCCCCGCCAGGGGAATCAGCCCCAGCATTTT. Residues: CASSLYPRQGNQPQHF.